The T cell receptor (beta chain) described here comes from a study of blood T cell repertoires in COVID-19. Study at large: From the United States, Italy and Spain came samples of acute and convalescent COVID-19.

The authors' processing: From reference gene primer amplification, estimates of nucleated cell counts were derived. The assay was immunoSEQ multiplex PCR, and TCRdb's table has in-frame clones only and misses some. V, J and clone size derive from that table, while D and trimming were established from the DNA sequence. The sample has some 200,000 clones, around 81% seen once. The clonotype was recovered from a woman aged 60 to 75 with acute or convalescent COVID-19. The sample taken for sequencing was peripheral blood.

CDR3 bases: TGCGCCAGCAGCTTGTCGGGGGGCCCTCCTCAAAAAGCTTTCTTT. Translated: CASSLSGGPPQKAFF. The chain carries TRBV5-1 and TRBJ1-1; maybe TRBD1 (6 bases). This CDR3 region has 15 residues. The germline V gene has CDR1 SGHRS and CDR2 YFSETQ. Trimming shortened V by 1 base and J by 9 bases, and 19 bases separated the two germline ends.